Included here is one TCR beta chain sequence, with context. This entry belongs to a study of cytomegalovirus exposure and HLA in healthy donors. The CDR3 extends over 14 amino acids. After removal of 10 bases from V and 8 bases from J, the junction contained 11 bases not matched to a gene. In germline, CDR1 is ENHRY, CDR2 SYGVKD. PCR used 60 Vbeta primers and 13 Jbeta primers. Using immunoSEQ multiplex PCR, the repertoire was profiled, and TCRdb retains in-frame clones only, with some absent. This repertoire includes under 65,000 clones. This TCR was recovered from a woman aged 35 to 49 in good health and CMV-seronegative. This rearrangement joins TRBV10-3 to TRBJ2-1, with 10 bases matching TRBD1. The sequencing sample was made of PBMCs. The CDR3 reads CANGRDRGLDEQFF. CDR3 sequence (DNA): TGTGCCAACGGCCGGGACAGGGGACTCGATGAGCAGTTCTTC.